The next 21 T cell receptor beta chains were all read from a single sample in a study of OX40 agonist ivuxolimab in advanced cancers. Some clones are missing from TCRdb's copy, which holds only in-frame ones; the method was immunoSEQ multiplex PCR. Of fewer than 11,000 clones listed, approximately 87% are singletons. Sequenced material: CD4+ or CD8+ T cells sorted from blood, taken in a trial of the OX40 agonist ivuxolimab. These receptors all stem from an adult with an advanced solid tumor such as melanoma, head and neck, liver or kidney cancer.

CDR3 in DNA: TGTGCCAGCAGTCATAACCCGGGCGGGGAGCTGTTTTTT. Translated, it gives CASSHNPGGELFF. The rearrangement uses TRBV7-2 and TRBJ2-2; D remains ambiguous. The ends were cut back, 6 bases at V and 7 bases at J, with 12 bases in the middle. The CDR3 is made up of 13 amino acids. CDR1 SGHTA and CDR2 FQGNSA come from the germline V gene.

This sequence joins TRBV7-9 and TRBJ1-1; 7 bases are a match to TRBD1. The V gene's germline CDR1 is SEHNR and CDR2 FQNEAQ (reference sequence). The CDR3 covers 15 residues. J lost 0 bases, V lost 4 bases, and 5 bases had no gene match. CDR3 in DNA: TGTGCCAGCAGCTCCCCGACAGGGCTGAACACTGAAGCTTTCTTT. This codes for CASSSPTGLNTEAFF.

Here the CDR3 reads CASSILAEFYNEQFF. CDR3 nucleotide sequence: TGTGCCAGTAGTATATTGGCAGAATTTTACAATGAGCAGTTCTTC. This rearrangement joins TRBV19 to TRBJ2-1; D is ambiguous. The V end lost 2 bases, the J end lost 4 bases, and 12 bases lay between the germline ends. Germline V gives CDR1 LNHDA, CDR2 SQIVND (reference sequence). The CDR3 is 15 residues long.

The CDR3 is CASSLVPGELFF. DNA for the CDR3: TGTGCCAGCAGTTTAGTCCCCGGGGAGCTGTTTTTT. The J gene is TRBJ2-2, the V gene TRBV28; D gene unclear. Germline values: CDR1 MDHEN, CDR2 SYDVKM. With 2 bases removed from V and 6 bases from J, the gap between germline ends came to 4 bases. The CDR3 contains 12 residues.

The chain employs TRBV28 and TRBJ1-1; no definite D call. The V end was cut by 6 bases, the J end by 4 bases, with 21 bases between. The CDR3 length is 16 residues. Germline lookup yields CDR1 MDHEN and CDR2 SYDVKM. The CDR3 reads CASSSSVLTISTEAFF. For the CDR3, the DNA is TGTGCCAGCAGCTCCTCGGTCCTCACAATATCCACTGAAGCTTTCTTT.

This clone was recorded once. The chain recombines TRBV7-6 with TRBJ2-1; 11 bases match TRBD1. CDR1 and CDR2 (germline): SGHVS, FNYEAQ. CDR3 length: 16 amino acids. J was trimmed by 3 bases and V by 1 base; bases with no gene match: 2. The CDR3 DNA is TGTGCCAGCAGCTTAGAGGGACAGGGGGTCTACAATGAGCAGTTCTTC. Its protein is CASSLEGQGVYNEQFF.

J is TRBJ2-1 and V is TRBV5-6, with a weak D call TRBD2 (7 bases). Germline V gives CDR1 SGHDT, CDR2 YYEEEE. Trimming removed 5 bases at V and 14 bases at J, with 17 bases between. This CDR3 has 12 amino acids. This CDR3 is CASRLAQGREFF. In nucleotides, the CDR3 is TGTGCCAGCAGGCTGGCCCAGGGGAGGGAGTTCTTC.

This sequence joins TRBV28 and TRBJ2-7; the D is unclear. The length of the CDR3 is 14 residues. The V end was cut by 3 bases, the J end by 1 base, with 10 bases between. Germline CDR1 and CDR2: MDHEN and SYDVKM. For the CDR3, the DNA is TGTGCCAGCAGTTTTATGGGTCCGTCCTACGAGCAGTACTTC. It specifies CASSFMGPSYEQYF.

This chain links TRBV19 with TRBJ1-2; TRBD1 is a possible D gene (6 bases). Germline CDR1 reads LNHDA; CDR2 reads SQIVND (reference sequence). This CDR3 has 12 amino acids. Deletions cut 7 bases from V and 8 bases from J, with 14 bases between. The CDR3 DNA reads TGTGCCAGTACGGGGGCCGTGGTCGGCTACACCTTC. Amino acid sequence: CASTGAVVGYTF.

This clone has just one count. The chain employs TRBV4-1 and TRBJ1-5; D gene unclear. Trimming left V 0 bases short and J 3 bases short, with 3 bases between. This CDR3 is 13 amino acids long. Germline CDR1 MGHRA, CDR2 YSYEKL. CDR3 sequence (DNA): TGCGCCAGCAGCCAAGAGGACAATCAGCCCCAGCATTTT. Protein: CASSQEDNQPQHF.

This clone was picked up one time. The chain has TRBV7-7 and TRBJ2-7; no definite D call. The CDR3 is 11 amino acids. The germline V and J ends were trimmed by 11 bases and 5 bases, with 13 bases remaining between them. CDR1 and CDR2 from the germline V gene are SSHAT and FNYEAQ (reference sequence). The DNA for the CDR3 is TGTGCCCCCCCCTTGGGCCACGAGCAGTACTTC. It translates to CAPPLGHEQYF.

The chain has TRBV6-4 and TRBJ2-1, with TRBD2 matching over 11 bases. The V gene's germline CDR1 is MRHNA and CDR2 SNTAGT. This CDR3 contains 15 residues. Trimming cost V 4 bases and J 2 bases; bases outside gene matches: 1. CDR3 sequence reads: CASSVAGGAYNEQFF. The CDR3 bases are TGTGCCAGCAGTGTAGCGGGGGGGGCCTACAATGAGCAGTTCTTC.

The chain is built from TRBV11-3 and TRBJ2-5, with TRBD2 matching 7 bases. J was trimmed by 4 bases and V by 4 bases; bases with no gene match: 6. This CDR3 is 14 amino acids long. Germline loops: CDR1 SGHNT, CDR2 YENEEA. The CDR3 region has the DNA TGTGCCAGCAGCTCCCGACTAGCCGGAGAGACCCAGTACTTC. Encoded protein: CASSSRLAGETQYF.

The CDR3 sequence is CASSLGGSGTDTQYF. The DNA of the CDR3 is TGTGCCAGCAGTCTCGGAGGTAGCGGCACAGATACGCAGTATTTT. The J gene is TRBJ2-3, the V gene TRBV14, with D tentatively TRBD2 (5 bases). The length of the CDR3 is 15 residues. Deletions cut 6 bases from V and 1 base from J, with 14 bases between. Germline CDR1 and CDR2: SGHDN and FVKESK.

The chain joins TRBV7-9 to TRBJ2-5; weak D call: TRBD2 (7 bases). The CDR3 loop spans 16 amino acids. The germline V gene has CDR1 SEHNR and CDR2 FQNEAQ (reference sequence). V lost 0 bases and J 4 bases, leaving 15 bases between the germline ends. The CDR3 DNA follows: TGTGCCAGCAGCTTAGCGCTAGAGGCGGGGGCAGAGACCCAGTACTTC. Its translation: CASSLALEAGAETQYF.

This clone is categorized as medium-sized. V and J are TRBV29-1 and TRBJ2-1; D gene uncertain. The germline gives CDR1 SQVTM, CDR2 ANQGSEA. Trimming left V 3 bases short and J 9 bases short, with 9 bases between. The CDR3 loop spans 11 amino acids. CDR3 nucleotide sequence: TGCAGCGTTGACAGAAGTCCTGAGCAGTTCTTC. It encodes CSVDRSPEQFF.

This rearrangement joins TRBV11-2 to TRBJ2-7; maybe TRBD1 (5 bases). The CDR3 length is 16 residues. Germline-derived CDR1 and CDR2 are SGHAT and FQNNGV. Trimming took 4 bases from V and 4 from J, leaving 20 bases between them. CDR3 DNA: TGTGCCAGCAGCTCCCCATCCCTGGACACTCCTTACGAGCAGTACTTC. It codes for CASSSPSLDTPYEQYF.

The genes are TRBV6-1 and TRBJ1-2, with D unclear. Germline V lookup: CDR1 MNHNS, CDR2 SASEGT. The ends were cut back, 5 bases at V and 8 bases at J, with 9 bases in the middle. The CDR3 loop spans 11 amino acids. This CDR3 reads CASSTTNGYTF. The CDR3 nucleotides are TGTGCCAGCAGTACGACAAACGGCTACACCTTC.

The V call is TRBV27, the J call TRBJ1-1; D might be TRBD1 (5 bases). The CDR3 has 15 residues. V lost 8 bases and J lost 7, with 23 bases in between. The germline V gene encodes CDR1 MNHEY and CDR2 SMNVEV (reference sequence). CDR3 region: CASALGRFGIHEAFF. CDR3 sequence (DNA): TGTGCCAGCGCCCTGGGACGTTTCGGGATTCATGAAGCTTTCTTT.

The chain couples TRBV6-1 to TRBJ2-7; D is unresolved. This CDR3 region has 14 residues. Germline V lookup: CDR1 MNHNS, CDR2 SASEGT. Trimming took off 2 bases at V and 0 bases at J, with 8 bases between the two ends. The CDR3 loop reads CASSEWDSSYEQYF. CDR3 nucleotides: TGTGCCAGCAGTGAATGGGATAGCTCCTACGAGCAGTACTTC.

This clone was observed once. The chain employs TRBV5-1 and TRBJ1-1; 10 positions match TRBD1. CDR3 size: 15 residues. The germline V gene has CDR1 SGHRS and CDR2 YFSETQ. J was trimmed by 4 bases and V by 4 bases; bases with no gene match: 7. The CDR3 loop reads CASSGWTGGFTEAFF. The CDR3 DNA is TGCGCCAGCAGCGGGTGGACAGGGGGATTCACTGAAGCTTTCTTT. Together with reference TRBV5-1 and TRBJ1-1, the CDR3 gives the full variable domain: KAGVTQTPRYLIKTRGQQVTLSCSPISGHRSVSWYQQTPGQGLQFLFEYFSETQRNKGNFPGRFSGRQFSNSRSEMNVSTLELGDSALYLCASSGWTGGFTEAFFGQGTRLTVV.